A selection of T cell receptor beta chains follows, all from one sample in a study of regulatory T cells in long-lasting Graves disease. A single record per CDR3 protein comes from TCRdb applying MiXCR to the multiplex PCR reads. The sample includes approximately 310,000 distinct CDR3 sequences, 15% to 20% of them seen just once. Sequencing used peripheral blood mononuclear cells (PBMCs), obtained at new diagnosis, from a patient treated with antithyroid drugs. These receptors were collected from a female donor with Graves disease. The CDR3 runs from the conserved cysteine through the conserved F or W. A D gene is named only where the DNA matches it firmly. Clone size is given for some rows only: seen once, a few or many times, or a class if the clone is expanded.

V gene	D gene	clone size	J gene	CDR3 protein	CDR3 DNA
TRBV3-1	NA	many	TRBJ1-1	CASSQYDSAWGTEAFF	TGTGCCAGCAGCCAATATGACAGCGCGTGGGGCACTGAAGCTTTCTTT
TRBV28	NA	many	TRBJ1-5	CASSPHLGQGSNQPQHF	TGTGCCAGCAGTCCCCATTTAGGGCAGGGAAGCAATCAGCCCCAGCATTTT
TRBV12-3/TRBV12-4	NA	once	TRBJ1-1	CASSGGTPHTEAFF	TGTGCCAGCAGTGGCGGGACGCCCCACACTGAAGCTTTCTTT
TRBV7-2	NA	many	TRBJ2-1	CASSFVSSVNNEQFF	TGTGCCAGCAGCTTCGTTTCTAGCGTAAACAATGAGCAGTTCTTC
TRBV29-1	NA	few	TRBJ2-7	CSVRTVPGSRFSDEQYF	TGCAGCGTCAGGACAGTCCCGGGAAGTAGATTTAGCGACGAGCAGTACTTC
TRBV6-2/TRBV6-3	TRBD2	NA	TRBJ2-1	CASRKSGRAGSTQFF	TGTGCCAGCAGGAAAAGCGGGAGGGCCGGGAGTACGCAGTTCTTC
TRBV20-1	TRBD1	many	TRBJ1-5	CSARDREAQPQHF	TGCAGTGCTCGGGACAGGGAGGCTCAGCCCCAGCATTTT
TRBV12-3/TRBV12-4	NA	many	TRBJ2-3	CASSTPPGFADTQYF	TGTGCCAGCAGTACCCCTCCAGGGTTTGCGGATACGCAGTATTTT
TRBV5-1	NA	few	TRBJ2-7	CASSLRRTVDEQYF	TGCGCCAGCAGCTTGAGGCGGACGGTGGACGAGCAGTACTTC
TRBV6-1	NA	few	TRBJ1-2	CASSRDGKNYGYTF	TGTGCCAGCAGTAGGGACGGGAAAAACTATGGCTACACCTTC
TRBV28	NA	many	TRBJ2-2	CASSLRRAGELFF	TGTGCCAGCAGTTTACGCCGGGCCGGGGAGCTGTTTTTT
TRBV19	TRBD2	NA	TRBJ2-1	CASSILAGNEQFF	TGTGCCAGTAGTATCCTAGCGGGAAATGAGCAGTTCTTC
TRBV28	NA	many	TRBJ1-6	CASTGRRDSPLHF	TGTGCCAGCACGGGACGGAGGGATTCACCCCTCCACTTT
TRBV24-1	TRBD1	many	TRBJ2-2	CATQGGQGASGELFF	TGTGCCACTCAGGGAGGACAGGGGGCATCGGGGGAGCTGTTTTTT
TRBV28	NA	many	TRBJ1-5	CASTSGRRRGGNQPQHF	TGTGCCAGCACCTCGGGAAGGAGGAGGGGTGGCAATCAGCCCCAGCATTTT
TRBV4-1	NA	few	TRBJ2-3	CASRSLAGTDTQYF	TGCGCCAGCAGGTCATTAGCGGGCACAGATACGCAGTATTTT
TRBV20-1	NA	many	TRBJ2-7	CSARDPRPQITYEQYF	TGCAGTGCTAGAGATCCGCGCCCACAGATTACCTACGAGCAGTACTTC
TRBV27	NA	many	TRBJ2-3	CASSLGGGSRTDTQYF	TGTGCCAGCAGCCTAGGGGGGGGGAGTAGAACAGATACGCAGTATTTT
TRBV4-1	TRBD1	NA	TRBJ1-6	CASSHIDRVSGPLHF	TGCGCCAGCAGCCATATTGACAGGGTTTCAGGTCCCCTCCACTTT
TRBV24-1	NA	many	TRBJ2-1	CATSDSYGSGAPYNEQFF	TGTGCCACCAGTGATTCGTACGGCTCAGGGGCTCCCTACAATGAGCAGTTCTTC
TRBV12-3/TRBV12-4	NA	many	TRBJ2-1	CASRSRTGYNEQFF	TGTGCCAGCAGATCCCGAACAGGGTACAATGAGCAGTTCTTC
TRBV20-1	TRBD1	many	TRBJ2-1	CSATTGTGDYNEQFF	TGCAGTGCTACTACCGGGACAGGGGACTACAATGAGCAGTTCTTC
TRBV28	TRBD1	few	TRBJ2-1	CASLGQNNEQFF	TGTGCCAGCCTGGGACAGAACAATGAGCAGTTCTTC
TRBV9	TRBD1	few	TRBJ1-1	CASSATGAREAFF	TGTGCCAGCAGCGCTACAGGGGCCAGGGAAGCTTTCTTT
TRBV30	NA	many	TRBJ2-7	CAWSVASVYEQYF	TGTGCCTGGAGTGTGGCATCCGTCTACGAGCAGTACTTC
TRBV10-3	TRBD2	few	TRBJ2-1	CAISALLAANEQFF	TGTGCCATCAGCGCTTTACTAGCGGCCAATGAGCAGTTCTTC
TRBV2	NA	many	TRBJ1-4	CATGEVIPEKLFF	TGTGCCACGGGAGAGGTCATCCCAGAAAAACTGTTTTTT
TRBV28	NA	many	TRBJ2-4	CASFAQRAAKNIQYF	TGTGCCAGTTTTGCGCAGCGGGCAGCCAAAAACATTCAGTACTTC
TRBV28	NA	NA	TRBJ1-2	CASSLFGTRYGYTF	TGTGCCAGCAGTTTATTCGGGACACGCTATGGCTACACCTTC
TRBV20-1	NA	many	TRBJ2-2	CSARDLARNTGELFF	TGCAGTGCTAGAGACCTAGCGAGGAACACCGGGGAGCTGTTTTTT
TRBV20-1	NA	NA	TRBJ1-1	CSATETEGTEAFF	TGCAGTGCTACCGAAACGGAGGGGACTGAAGCTTTCTTT
TRBV29-1	NA	NA	TRBJ2-1	CSVDRQGTYNEQFF	TGCAGCGTTGATAGGCAGGGAACCTACAATGAGCAGTTCTTC
TRBV20-1	TRBD2	many	TRBJ2-7	CSARNLAGVSSYEQYF	TGCAGTGCTAGGAATCTAGCGGGAGTAAGTTCCTACGAGCAGTACTTC
TRBV30	NA	many	TRBJ1-1	CAWRGLTRGAEAFF	TGTGCCTGGAGGGGACTCACCCGAGGGGCTGAAGCTTTCTTT
TRBV18	NA	NA	TRBJ2-3	CASSKWGRTDTQYF	TGTGCCAGTTCAAAGTGGGGGCGCACAGATACGCAGTATTTT
TRBV19	NA	many	TRBJ2-4	CASTDRMDIQYF	TGTGCCAGCACAGACCGAATGGACATTCAGTACTTC
TRBV7-9	TRBD2	many	TRBJ2-1	CASSLVLAGVYNEQFF	TGTGCCAGCAGCTTAGTTCTAGCGGGAGTTTACAATGAGCAGTTCTTC
TRBV9	TRBD2	many	TRBJ2-5	CASNLAGGGETQYF	TGTGCCAGCAATCTAGCGGGAGGAGGAGAGACCCAGTACTTC
TRBV6-2/TRBV6-3	NA	NA	TRBJ2-7	CASQEGRVPYEQYF	TGTGCCAGCCAAGAGGGCAGGGTTCCCTACGAGCAGTACTTC
TRBV3-1	NA	many	TRBJ2-7	CASSQAGSYEQYF	TGTGCCAGCAGCCAAGCGGGCAGCTACGAGCAGTACTTC
TRBV28	NA	many	TRBJ1-1	CASSLRTEEAFF	TGTGCCAGCAGTCTTAGGACAGAAGAAGCTTTCTTT
TRBV6-5	TRBD2	many	TRBJ2-3	CASSLAGGHADTQYF	TGTGCCAGCAGTTTAGCGGGAGGACACGCAGATACGCAGTATTTT
TRBV5-1	NA	NA	TRBJ2-7	CASSLAGRSEQYF	TGCGCCAGCAGCTTGGCCGGGCGGAGCGAGCAGTACTTC
TRBV14	NA	few	TRBJ1-4	CASSSDGFNEKLFF	TGTGCCAGCAGCTCGGACGGATTTAATGAAAAACTGTTTTTT
TRBV2	TRBD2	NA	TRBJ2-5	CASSEGGRAMETQYF	TGTGCCAGCAGTGAAGGCGGGAGGGCCATGGAGACCCAGTACTTC
TRBV2	TRBD2	once	TRBJ2-1	CASSLGNVAGVYNEQFF	TGTGCCAGCAGTTTAGGTAATGTGGCGGGAGTGTACAATGAGCAGTTCTTC
TRBV28	NA	many	TRBJ1-1	CASSLREVITEAFF	TGTGCCAGCAGTTTAAGGGAAGTGATAACTGAAGCTTTCTTT
TRBV20-1	TRBD2	many	TRBJ2-7	CSARRAGDYEQYF	TGCAGTGCTAGGCGGGCGGGGGACTACGAGCAGTACTTC
TRBV6-5	NA	once	TRBJ2-5	CASSYSGGDEETQYF	TGTGCCAGCAGTTACTCGGGGGGCGACGAAGAGACCCAGTACTTC
TRBV5-1	TRBD1	many	TRBJ2-7	CASSLLTGGGYEQYF	TGCGCCAGCAGCTTGCTAACAGGGGGAGGTTACGAGCAGTACTTC
TRBV4-1	NA	NA	TRBJ2-1	CASSQVQDNNEQFF	TGCGCCAGCAGCCAAGTACAGGATAACAATGAGCAGTTCTTC
TRBV29-1	NA	many	TRBJ2-5	CSVDEDWETQYF	TGCAGCGTTGATGAGGACTGGGAGACCCAGTACTTC
TRBV29-1	TRBD1	NA	TRBJ1-4	CSGRGVQGALGGEKLFF	TGCAGCGGGCGAGGGGTACAGGGGGCCTTAGGGGGTGAAAAACTGTTTTTT
TRBV27	TRBD1	many	TRBJ1-6	CASTMDRTNSPLHF	TGTGCCAGCACCATGGACAGGACTAATTCACCCCTCCACTTT
TRBV20-1	TRBD1	many	TRBJ1-5	CSARATGVGGNQPQHF	TGCAGTGCTAGAGCCACAGGGGTTGGCGGCAATCAGCCCCAGCATTTT
TRBV5-1	NA	many	TRBJ1-1	CASSLKSGNTEAFF	TGCGCCAGCAGCTTGAAGTCGGGCAACACTGAAGCTTTCTTT
TRBV28	TRBD2	few	TRBJ2-1	CASPPPSGRGLNEQFF	TGTGCCAGCCCCCCCCCGAGCGGGAGGGGTCTCAATGAGCAGTTCTTC
TRBV6-5	NA	many	TRBJ2-3	CASSYGVSDTQYF	TGTGCCAGCAGTTACGGCGTGTCTGATACGCAGTATTTT
TRBV27	NA	many	TRBJ2-2	CASSLVPGITGELFF	TGTGCCAGCAGTTTAGTGCCAGGGATCACCGGGGAGCTGTTTTTT